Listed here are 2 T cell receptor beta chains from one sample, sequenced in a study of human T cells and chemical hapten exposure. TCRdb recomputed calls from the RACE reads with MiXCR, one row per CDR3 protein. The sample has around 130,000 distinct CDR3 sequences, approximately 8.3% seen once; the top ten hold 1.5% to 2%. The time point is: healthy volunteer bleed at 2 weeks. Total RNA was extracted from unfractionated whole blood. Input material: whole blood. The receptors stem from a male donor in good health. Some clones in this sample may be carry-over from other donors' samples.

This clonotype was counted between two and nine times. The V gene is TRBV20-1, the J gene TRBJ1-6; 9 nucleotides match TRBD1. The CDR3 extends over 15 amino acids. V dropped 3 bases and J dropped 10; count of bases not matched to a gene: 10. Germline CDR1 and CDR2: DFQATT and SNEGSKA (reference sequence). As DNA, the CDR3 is TGCAGTGCTAGCCCGGGACAGGGCTGGCGGTCACCCCTCCACTTT. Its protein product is CSASPGQGWRSPLHF.

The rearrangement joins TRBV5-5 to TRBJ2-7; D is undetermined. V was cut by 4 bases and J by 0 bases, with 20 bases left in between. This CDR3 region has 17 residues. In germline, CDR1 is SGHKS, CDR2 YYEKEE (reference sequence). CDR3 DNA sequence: TGTGCCAGCAGCGGGCGGTTCCGGCGGAGCTTCTCCTACGAGCAGTACTTC. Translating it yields CASSGRFRRSFSYEQYF.